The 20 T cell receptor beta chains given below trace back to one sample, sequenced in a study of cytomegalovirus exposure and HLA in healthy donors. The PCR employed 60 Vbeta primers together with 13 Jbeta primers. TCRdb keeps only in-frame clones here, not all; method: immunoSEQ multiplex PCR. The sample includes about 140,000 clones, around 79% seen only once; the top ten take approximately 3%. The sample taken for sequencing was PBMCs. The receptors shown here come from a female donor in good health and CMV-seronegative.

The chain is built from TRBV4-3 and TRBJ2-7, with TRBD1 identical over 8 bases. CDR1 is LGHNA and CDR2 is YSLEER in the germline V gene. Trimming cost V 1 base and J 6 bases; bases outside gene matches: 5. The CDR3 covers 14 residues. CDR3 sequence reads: CASSQVGGQGEQYF. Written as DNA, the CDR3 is TGCGCCAGCAGCCAAGTGGGTGGACAGGGCGAGCAGTACTTC.

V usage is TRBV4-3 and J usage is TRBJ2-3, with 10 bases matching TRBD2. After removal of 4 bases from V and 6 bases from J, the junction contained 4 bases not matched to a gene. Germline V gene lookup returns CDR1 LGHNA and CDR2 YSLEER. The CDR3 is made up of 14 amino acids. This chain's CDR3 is CASSLAGGSDTQYF. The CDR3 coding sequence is TGCGCCAGCAGCCTAGCGGGGGGCAGTGATACGCAGTATTTT.

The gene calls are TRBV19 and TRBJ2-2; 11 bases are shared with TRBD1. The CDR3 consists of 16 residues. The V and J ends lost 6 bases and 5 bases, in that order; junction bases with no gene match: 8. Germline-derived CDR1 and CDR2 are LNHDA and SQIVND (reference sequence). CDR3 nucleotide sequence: TGTGCCAGTAGCCCCGGGACAGGGGGTGAAACCGGGGAGCTGTTTTTT. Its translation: CASSPGTGGETGELFF.

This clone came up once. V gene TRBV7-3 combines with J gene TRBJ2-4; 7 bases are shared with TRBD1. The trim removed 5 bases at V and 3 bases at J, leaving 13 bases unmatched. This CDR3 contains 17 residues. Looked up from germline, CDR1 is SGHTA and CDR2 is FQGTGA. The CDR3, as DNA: TGTGCCAGCAGCCCGACAGGGCCAGCTTCTGGCAAAAACATTCAGTACTTC. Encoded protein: CASSPTGPASGKNIQYF.

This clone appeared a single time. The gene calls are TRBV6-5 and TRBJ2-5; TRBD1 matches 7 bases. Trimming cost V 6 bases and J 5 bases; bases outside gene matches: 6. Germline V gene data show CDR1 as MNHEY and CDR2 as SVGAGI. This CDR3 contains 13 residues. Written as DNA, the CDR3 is TGTGCCAGCAGCAGCAGGGGGTCGGAGACCCAGTACTTC. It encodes CASSSRGSETQYF.

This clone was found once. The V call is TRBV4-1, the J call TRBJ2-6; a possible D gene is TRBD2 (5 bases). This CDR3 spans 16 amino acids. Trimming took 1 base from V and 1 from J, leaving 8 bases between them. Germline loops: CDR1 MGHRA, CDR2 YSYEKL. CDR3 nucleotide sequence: TGCGCCAGCAGCCAAGTTGGACTTTCTGGGGCCAACGTCCTGACTTTC. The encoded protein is CASSQVGLSGANVLTF.

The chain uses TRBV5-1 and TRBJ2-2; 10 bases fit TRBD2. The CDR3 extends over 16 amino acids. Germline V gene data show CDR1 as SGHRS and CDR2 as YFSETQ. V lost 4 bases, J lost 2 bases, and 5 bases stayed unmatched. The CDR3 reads CASSTSSGRNTGELFF. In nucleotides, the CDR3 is TGCGCCAGCAGCACCTCTAGCGGGAGAAACACCGGGGAGCTGTTTTTT.

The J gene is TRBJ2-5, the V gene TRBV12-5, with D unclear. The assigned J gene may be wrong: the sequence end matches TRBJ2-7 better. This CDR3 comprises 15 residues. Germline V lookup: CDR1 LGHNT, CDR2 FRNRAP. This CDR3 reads CASAKGDPSSYEQYF. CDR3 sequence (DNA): TGTGCTAGTGCCAAAGGAGATCCTAGCTCCTACGAGCAGTACTTC.

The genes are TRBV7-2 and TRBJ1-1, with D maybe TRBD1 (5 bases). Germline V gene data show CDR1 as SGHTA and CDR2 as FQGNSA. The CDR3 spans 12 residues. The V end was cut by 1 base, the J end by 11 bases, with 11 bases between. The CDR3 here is CASSLDGGRAFF. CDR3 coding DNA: TGTGCCAGCAGCTTAGATGGGGGGAGGGCTTTCTTT. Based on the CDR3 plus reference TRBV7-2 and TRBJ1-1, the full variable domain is GAGVSQSPSNKVTEKGKDVELRCDPISGHTALYWYRQSLGQGLEFLIYFQGNSAPDKSGLPSDRFSAERTGGSVSTLTIQRTQQEDSAVYLCASSLDGGRAFFGQGTRLTVV.

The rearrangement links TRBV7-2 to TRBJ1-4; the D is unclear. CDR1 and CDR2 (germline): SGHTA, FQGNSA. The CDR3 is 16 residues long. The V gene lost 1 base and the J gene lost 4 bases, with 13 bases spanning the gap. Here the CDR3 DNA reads TGTGCCAGCAGCTTAGGATACAGCTTGGGTAATGAAAAACTGTTTTTT. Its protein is CASSLGYSLGNEKLFF.

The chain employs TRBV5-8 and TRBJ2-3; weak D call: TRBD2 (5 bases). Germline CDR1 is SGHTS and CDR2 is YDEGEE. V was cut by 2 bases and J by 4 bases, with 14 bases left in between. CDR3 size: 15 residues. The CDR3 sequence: CASSFRVGIPDTQYF. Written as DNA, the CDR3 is TGTGCCAGCAGCTTTAGGGTCGGGATACCAGATACGCAGTATTTT.

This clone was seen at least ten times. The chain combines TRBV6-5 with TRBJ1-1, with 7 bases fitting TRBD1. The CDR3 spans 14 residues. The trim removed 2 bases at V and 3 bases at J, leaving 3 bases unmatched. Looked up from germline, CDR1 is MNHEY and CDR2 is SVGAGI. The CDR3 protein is CASSYLGTDTEAFF. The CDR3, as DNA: TGTGCCAGCAGTTACCTAGGGACAGACACTGAAGCTTTCTTT.

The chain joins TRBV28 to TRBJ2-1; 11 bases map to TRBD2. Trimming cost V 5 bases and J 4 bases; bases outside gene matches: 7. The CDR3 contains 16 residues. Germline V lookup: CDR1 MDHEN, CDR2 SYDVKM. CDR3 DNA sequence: TGTGCCAGCAGTCTGCTAGCGGGGGGATTTTACAATGAGCAGTTCTTC. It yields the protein CASSLLAGGFYNEQFF.

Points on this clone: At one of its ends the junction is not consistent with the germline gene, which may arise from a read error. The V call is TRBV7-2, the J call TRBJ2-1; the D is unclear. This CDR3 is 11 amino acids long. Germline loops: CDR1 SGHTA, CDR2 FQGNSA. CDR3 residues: CASSSFNEQFF. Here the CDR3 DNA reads TGTGCCAGCAGCTCCTTCAATGAGCAGTTCTTC.

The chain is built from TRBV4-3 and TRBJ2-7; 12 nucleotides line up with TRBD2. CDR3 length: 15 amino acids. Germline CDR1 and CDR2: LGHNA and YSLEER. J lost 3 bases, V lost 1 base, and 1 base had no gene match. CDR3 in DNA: TGCGCCAGCAGCCAAGGACTAGCGGGGGTCTACGAGCAGTACTTC. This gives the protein CASSQGLAGVYEQYF.

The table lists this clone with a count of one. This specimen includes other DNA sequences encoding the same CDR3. The CDR3 DNA reads TGTGCCAGCAGCTTGGGAGCGGACACAGATACGCAGTATTTT. Its translation: CASSLGADTDTQYF. The genes are TRBV5-4 and TRBJ2-3, with a tentative D call TRBD2 (5 bases). The CDR3 totals 14 residues. V gave up 0 bases and J gave up 2 bases, with 7 bases separating them. Germline assignment: CDR1 SGHNT and CDR2 YYREEE (reference sequence).

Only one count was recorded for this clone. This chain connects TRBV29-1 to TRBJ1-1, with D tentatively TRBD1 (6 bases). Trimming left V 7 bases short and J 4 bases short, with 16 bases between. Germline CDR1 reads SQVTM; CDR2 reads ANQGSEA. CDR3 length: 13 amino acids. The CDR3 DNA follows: TGCAGCGGCAAGACAGGAGCTGGCACTGAAGCTTTCTTT. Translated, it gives CSGKTGAGTEAFF. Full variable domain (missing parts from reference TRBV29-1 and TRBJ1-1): SAVISQKPSRDICQRGTSLTIQCQVDSQVTMMFWYRQQPGQSLTLIATANQGSEATYESGFVIDKFPISRPNLTFSTLTVSNMSPEDSSIYLCSGKTGAGTEAFFGQGTRLTVV.

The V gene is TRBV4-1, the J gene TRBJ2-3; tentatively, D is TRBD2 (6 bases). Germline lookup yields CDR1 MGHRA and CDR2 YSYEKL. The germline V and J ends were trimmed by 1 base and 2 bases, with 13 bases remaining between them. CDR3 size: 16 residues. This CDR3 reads CASSQAFSGLTDTQYF. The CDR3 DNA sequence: TGCGCCAGCAGCCAAGCGTTCTCGGGACTCACAGATACGCAGTATTTT.

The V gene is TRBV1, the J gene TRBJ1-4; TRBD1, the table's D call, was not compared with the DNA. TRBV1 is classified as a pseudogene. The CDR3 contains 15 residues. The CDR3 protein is CTSTPNRITNEKLFF. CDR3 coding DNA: TGCACCAGCACACCGAACAGGATAACTAATGAAAAACTGTTTTTT.

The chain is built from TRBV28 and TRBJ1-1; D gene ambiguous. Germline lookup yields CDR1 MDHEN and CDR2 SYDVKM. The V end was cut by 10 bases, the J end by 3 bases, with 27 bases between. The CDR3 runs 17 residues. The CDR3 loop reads CAITPRLRFREDTEAFF. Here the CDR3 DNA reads TGTGCCATCACGCCCCGTTTGAGATTTAGGGAGGACACTGAAGCTTTCTTT.